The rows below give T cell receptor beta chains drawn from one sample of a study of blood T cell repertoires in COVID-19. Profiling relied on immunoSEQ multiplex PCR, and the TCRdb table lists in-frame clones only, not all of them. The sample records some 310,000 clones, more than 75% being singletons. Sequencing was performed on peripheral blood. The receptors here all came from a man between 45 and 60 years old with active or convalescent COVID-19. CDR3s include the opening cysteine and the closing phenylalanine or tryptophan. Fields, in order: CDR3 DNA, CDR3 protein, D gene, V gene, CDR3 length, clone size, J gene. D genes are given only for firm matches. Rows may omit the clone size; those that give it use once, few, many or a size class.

CDR3 DNA: TGTGCCATCAGTGAGTCGCAACAGGGTTTTGAAGCTTTCTTT; CDR3 protein: CAISESQQGFEAFF; D gene: .; V gene: TRBV10-3; CDR3 length: 14; clone size: .; J gene: TRBJ1-1
CDR3 DNA: TGTGCCAGCAGCTTAGTGGGGTGGAGGACAGGGGATGAAAAACTGTTTTTT; CDR3 protein: CASSLVGWRTGDEKLFF; D gene: TRBD1; V gene: TRBV7-6; CDR3 length: 17; clone size: .; J gene: TRBJ1-4
CDR3 DNA: TGCGCCAGCGGCTCGGAGGGCACCGGGGAGCTGTTTTTT; CDR3 protein: CASGSEGTGELFF; D gene: .; V gene: TRBV10-1; CDR3 length: 13; clone size: .; J gene: TRBJ2-2
CDR3 DNA: TGTGCCAGCAGTCCCCTCGGACAGGGGCTAGGGGGGCGAGGCTACACCTTC; CDR3 protein: CASSPLGQGLGGRGYTF; D gene: TRBD1; V gene: TRBV28; CDR3 length: 17; clone size: .; J gene: TRBJ1-2
CDR3 DNA: TGCGCCAGCAGTGTGGACGGGAGTGGCACCGGGGAGCTGTTTTTT; CDR3 protein: CASSVDGSGTGELFF; D gene: .; V gene: TRBV10-1; CDR3 length: 15; clone size: .; J gene: TRBJ2-2
CDR3 DNA: TGTGCCAGCAGTGCGGAGGGGTCGGGCAATCAGCCCCAGCATTTT; CDR3 protein: CASSAEGSGNQPQHF; D gene: .; V gene: TRBV2; CDR3 length: 15; clone size: .; J gene: TRBJ1-5
CDR3 DNA: TGTGCCAGCAGTTTATACCGGGGCTATGGCTACACCTTC; CDR3 protein: CASSLYRGYGYTF; D gene: .; V gene: TRBV28; CDR3 length: 13; clone size: .; J gene: TRBJ1-2
CDR3 DNA: TGTGCCAGCAGCTACCTAGCGGGGTACGAGCAGTACTTC; CDR3 protein: CASSYLAGYEQYF; D gene: TRBD2; V gene: TRBV7-2; CDR3 length: 13; clone size: .; J gene: TRBJ2-7
CDR3 DNA: TGTGCCAGCTCACCACCGAGCAGGGCATACGAGCAGTACTTC; CDR3 protein: CASSPPSRAYEQYF; D gene: .; V gene: TRBV18; CDR3 length: 14; clone size: .; J gene: TRBJ2-7
CDR3 DNA: TGTGCCAGCAGCCCCGTCCGGACGGGGGGAAACACCATATATTTT; CDR3 protein: CASSPVRTGGNTIYF; D gene: .; V gene: TRBV2; CDR3 length: 15; clone size: .; J gene: TRBJ1-3
CDR3 DNA: TGTGCCAGCAGCGCGAGGGTGGGTTCACCCCTCCACTTT; CDR3 protein: CASSARVGSPLHF; D gene: .; V gene: TRBV9; CDR3 length: 13; clone size: .; J gene: TRBJ1-6
CDR3 DNA: TGTGCCAGCAGTTCTGATGCCCCGACGGGACAAAAGACAGATACGCAGTATTTT; CDR3 protein: CASSSDAPTGQKTDTQYF; D gene: .; V gene: TRBV28; CDR3 length: 18; clone size: .; J gene: TRBJ2-3
CDR3 DNA: TGTGCCTGGATTCAGACTAGCTCGGAGACCCAGTACTTC; CDR3 protein: CAWIQTSSETQYF; D gene: TRBD2; V gene: TRBV30; CDR3 length: 13; clone size: .; J gene: TRBJ2-5
CDR3 DNA: TGCGCCAGCAGCCAACCAGGGGGAAGGTACGAGCAGTACTTC; CDR3 protein: CASSQPGGRYEQYF; D gene: TRBD1; V gene: TRBV4-1; CDR3 length: 14; clone size: .; J gene: TRBJ2-7
CDR3 DNA: TGTGCCAGCAGTTACAGGGGGAGTAACTATGGCTACACCTTC; CDR3 protein: CASSYRGSNYGYTF; D gene: TRBD1; V gene: TRBV27; CDR3 length: 14; clone size: .; J gene: TRBJ1-2
CDR3 DNA: TGTGCCAGCAGTGATGGGCAGACACACAAGGCCCAGTACTTC; CDR3 protein: CASSDGQTHKAQYF; D gene: .; V gene: TRBV2; CDR3 length: 14; clone size: .; J gene: TRBJ2-5
CDR3 DNA: TGTGCCAGCAGGGGGGCGAGTCAGCGGGGGTACAATGAGCAGTTCTTC; CDR3 protein: CASRGASQRGYNEQFF; D gene: TRBD2; V gene: TRBV2; CDR3 length: 16; clone size: once; J gene: TRBJ2-1
CDR3 DNA: TGTGCCAGCAGCAGCTATAGGACAGGGGAAAATCAGCCCCAGCATTTT; CDR3 protein: CASSSYRTGENQPQHF; D gene: TRBD1; V gene: TRBV5-6; CDR3 length: 16; clone size: .; J gene: TRBJ1-5
CDR3 DNA: TGTGCCAGCAGCCCGGCGGGTACGGGAAACACCATATATTTT; CDR3 protein: CASSPAGTGNTIYF; D gene: .; V gene: TRBV27; CDR3 length: 14; clone size: .; J gene: TRBJ1-3
CDR3 DNA: TGTGCCAGCAGAGTCGCGTCGAACACTGAAGCTTTCTTT; CDR3 protein: CASRVASNTEAFF; D gene: .; V gene: TRBV6-5; CDR3 length: 13; clone size: .; J gene: TRBJ1-1
CDR3 DNA: TGCAGTGTCGCAGCAGATACGCAGTATTTT; CDR3 protein: CSVAADTQYF; D gene: .; V gene: TRBV20-1; CDR3 length: 10; clone size: once; J gene: TRBJ2-3
CDR3 DNA: TGCGCCAGCACGCCAGTAGCGGCCTATGGTGAGCAGTTCTTC; CDR3 protein: CASTPVAAYGEQFF; D gene: .; V gene: TRBV4-3; CDR3 length: 14; clone size: .; J gene: TRBJ2-1
CDR3 DNA: TGTGCCAGCAGTTACGATTCCAGGGGATCCTACGAGCAGTACTTC; CDR3 protein: CASSYDSRGSYEQYF; D gene: .; V gene: TRBV6-2/TRBV6-3; CDR3 length: 15; clone size: .; J gene: TRBJ2-7
CDR3 DNA: TGCGCCAGCAGCTTGGCGACAGGGGTTGGAAACACCATATATTTT; CDR3 protein: CASSLATGVGNTIYF; D gene: TRBD1; V gene: TRBV5-1; CDR3 length: 15; clone size: .; J gene: TRBJ1-3
CDR3 DNA: TGTGCCAGCTCACCACGTAGGACGTCGGGACTAGGGAAGGACGAGCAGTACTTC; CDR3 protein: CASSPRRTSGLGKDEQYF; D gene: TRBD2; V gene: TRBV18; CDR3 length: 18; clone size: .; J gene: TRBJ2-7
CDR3 DNA: TGTGCCAGCTCACCATTTAACCGAGGGGGCACGAACACTGAAGCTTTCTTT; CDR3 protein: CASSPFNRGGTNTEAFF; D gene: TRBD1; V gene: TRBV18; CDR3 length: 17; clone size: .; J gene: TRBJ1-1
CDR3 DNA: TGTGCCAGCAGTTCCTCGGGACTAGCAACTTGGGAGCAGTACTTC; CDR3 protein: CASSSSGLATWEQYF; D gene: TRBD2; V gene: TRBV28; CDR3 length: 15; clone size: .; J gene: TRBJ2-7
CDR3 DNA: TGTGCCAGTAGGGGACAGGGGAGGAATTCACCCCTCCACTTT; CDR3 protein: CASRGQGRNSPLHF; D gene: TRBD1; V gene: TRBV19; CDR3 length: 14; clone size: .; J gene: TRBJ1-6
CDR3 DNA: TGTGCCAGCAGTTTACCCCATGGGAGCGAGCCCCAGCATTTT; CDR3 protein: CASSLPHGSEPQHF; D gene: .; V gene: TRBV28; CDR3 length: 14; clone size: .; J gene: TRBJ1-5
CDR3 DNA: TGTGCCAGCAGCCCCCCGGGACAGCTCTATGGCTACACCTTC; CDR3 protein: CASSPPGQLYGYTF; D gene: TRBD1; V gene: TRBV28; CDR3 length: 14; clone size: .; J gene: TRBJ1-2
CDR3 DNA: TGTGCCAGCAGCGCTGGGGACAGGGGGTATTCACCCCTCCACTTT; CDR3 protein: CASSAGDRGYSPLHF; D gene: TRBD1; V gene: TRBV9; CDR3 length: 15; clone size: .; J gene: TRBJ1-6
CDR3 DNA: TGTGCCACCAGCCGGGGGCGACTAGCGGGAGGGCCAACCGGGGAGCTGTTTTTT; CDR3 protein: CATSRGRLAGGPTGELFF; D gene: TRBD2; V gene: TRBV15; CDR3 length: 18; clone size: .; J gene: TRBJ2-2
CDR3 DNA: TGTGCCACCAGCAGAGACATAGAAGCGGAAGCTTTCTTT; CDR3 protein: CATSRDIEAEAFF; D gene: .; V gene: TRBV15; CDR3 length: 13; clone size: .; J gene: TRBJ1-1
CDR3 DNA: TGTGCCAGCAGCTTCGGGACAGGGGGTATGGAGACCCAGTACTTC; CDR3 protein: CASSFGTGGMETQYF; D gene: TRBD1; V gene: TRBV5-4; CDR3 length: 15; clone size: .; J gene: TRBJ2-5
CDR3 DNA: TGCGCCAGCAGCTTGGACACAACTAATGAAAAACTGTTTTTT; CDR3 protein: CASSLDTTNEKLFF; D gene: .; V gene: TRBV5-1; CDR3 length: 14; clone size: .; J gene: TRBJ1-4
CDR3 DNA: TGTGCCAGCAGCCCCGCGGGGGAAGCTAACTATGGCTACACCTTC; CDR3 protein: CASSPAGEANYGYTF; D gene: .; V gene: TRBV4-2; CDR3 length: 15; clone size: few; J gene: TRBJ1-2
CDR3 DNA: TGTGCCAGCAGATCGACGGGACAGATATACAATGAGCAGTTCTTC; CDR3 protein: CASRSTGQIYNEQFF; D gene: TRBD1; V gene: TRBV5-6; CDR3 length: 15; clone size: .; J gene: TRBJ2-1
CDR3 DNA: TGCGCCAGCAGCCAAAGAGCTTTGTCGGGGATATACAATGAGCAGTTCTTC; CDR3 protein: CASSQRALSGIYNEQFF; D gene: .; V gene: TRBV4-1; CDR3 length: 17; clone size: .; J gene: TRBJ2-1